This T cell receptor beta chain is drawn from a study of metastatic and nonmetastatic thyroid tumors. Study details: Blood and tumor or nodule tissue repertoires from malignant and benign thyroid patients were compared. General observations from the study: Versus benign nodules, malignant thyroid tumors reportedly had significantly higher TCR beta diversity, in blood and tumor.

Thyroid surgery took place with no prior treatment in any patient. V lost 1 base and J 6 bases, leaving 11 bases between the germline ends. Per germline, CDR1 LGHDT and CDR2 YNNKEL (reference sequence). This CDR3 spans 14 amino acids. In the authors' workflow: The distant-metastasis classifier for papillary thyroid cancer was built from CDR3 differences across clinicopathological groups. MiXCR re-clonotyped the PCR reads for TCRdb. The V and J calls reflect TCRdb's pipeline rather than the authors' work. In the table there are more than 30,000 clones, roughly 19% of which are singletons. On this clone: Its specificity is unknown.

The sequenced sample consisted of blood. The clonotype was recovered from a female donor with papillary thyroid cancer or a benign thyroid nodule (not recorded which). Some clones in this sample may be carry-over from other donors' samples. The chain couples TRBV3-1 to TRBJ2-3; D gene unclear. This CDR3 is CASSQASVGDTQYF. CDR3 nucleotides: TGTGCCAGCAGCCAAGCGTCCGTTGGGGATACGCAGTATTTT.